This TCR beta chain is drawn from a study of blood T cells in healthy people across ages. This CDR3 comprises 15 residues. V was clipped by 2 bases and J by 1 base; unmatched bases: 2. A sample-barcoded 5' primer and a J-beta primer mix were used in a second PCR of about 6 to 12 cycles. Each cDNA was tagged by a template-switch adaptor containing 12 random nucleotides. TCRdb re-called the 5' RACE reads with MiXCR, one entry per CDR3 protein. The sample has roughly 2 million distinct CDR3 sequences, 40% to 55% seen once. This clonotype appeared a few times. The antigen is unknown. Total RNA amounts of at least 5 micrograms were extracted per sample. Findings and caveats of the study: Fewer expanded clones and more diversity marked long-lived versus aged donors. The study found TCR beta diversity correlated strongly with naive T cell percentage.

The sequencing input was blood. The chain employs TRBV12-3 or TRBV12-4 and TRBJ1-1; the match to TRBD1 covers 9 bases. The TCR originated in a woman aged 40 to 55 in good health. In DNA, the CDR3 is TGTGCCAGCAGTTTACGGACAGGGGAGAACACTGAAGCTTTCTTT. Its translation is CASSLRTGENTEAFF.